A selection of T cell receptor beta chains follows, all from one sample in a study of OX40 agonist ivuxolimab in advanced cancers. This table comes from immunoSEQ multiplex PCR, and its TCRdb copy is limited to in-frame clones, with some not included. The sample records over 85,000 clones, about 80% being singletons. The sequences come from CD4+ or CD8+ T cells sorted from blood, collected in a trial of the OX40 agonist ivuxolimab. The receptors derive from an adult with an advanced solid tumor such as melanoma, head and neck, liver or kidney cancer. CDR3s include the opening cysteine and the closing phenylalanine or tryptophan. Fields, in order: D gene, V gene, clone size, J gene, CDR3 protein, CDR3 DNA. A D gene is named only where the DNA matches it firmly. Clone size is not always given. Where it is, it says once, few, many or a class for expanded clones.

-	TRBV9	-	TRBJ2-7	CASSKTGDREQYF	TGTGCCAGCAGCAAGACGGGAGACAGGGAGCAGTACTTC
-	TRBV5-6	-	TRBJ2-5	CASSLAGAKETQYF	TGTGCCAGCAGCTTGGCAGGGGCCAAAGAGACCCAGTACTTC
TRBD1	TRBV5-1	-	TRBJ1-2	CASSPGQYYGYTF	TGCGCCAGCAGCCCGGGACAGTACTATGGCTACACCTTC
TRBD1	TRBV11-2	-	TRBJ1-4	CASSPLTGKPNEKLFF	TGTGCCAGCAGCCCCCTGACAGGGAAACCGAATGAAAAACTGTTTTTT
TRBD2	TRBV6-1	-	TRBJ2-7	CASSEARGGEKAYEQYF	TGTGCCAGCAGTGAAGCCCGGGGGGGGGAGAAGGCCTACGAGCAGTACTTC
-	TRBV7-9	-	TRBJ1-6	CASSLSEASSYNSPLHF	TGTGCCAGCAGCTTAAGCGAGGCGAGCTCCTATAATTCACCCCTCCACTTT
-	TRBV13	-	TRBJ2-7	CASSRDPGYEQYF	TGTGCCAGCAGCAGGGACCCGGGGTACGAGCAGTACTTC
TRBD2	TRBV4-2	few	TRBJ2-3	CASSLHLGTSGGISTDTQYF	TGTGCCAGCAGCCTCCACCTCGGGACTAGCGGGGGAATTAGCACAGATACGCAGTATTTT
TRBD1	TRBV28	-	TRBJ1-1	CASSQPRDRRTEAFF	TGTGCCAGCAGTCAACCTCGGGACAGGAGAACTGAAGCTTTCTTT
-	TRBV7-2	-	TRBJ2-5	CASSLRSSGVETQYF	TGTGCCAGCAGCCTAAGGTCTTCGGGGGTGGAGACCCAGTACTTC
-	TRBV7-3	-	TRBJ2-3	CASSSNQDTQYF	TGTGCCAGCAGCTCTAACCAAGATACGCAGTATTTT
TRBD1	TRBV28	-	TRBJ1-2	CASSSGQGRNYGYTF	TGTGCCAGCAGTAGCGGACAGGGAAGAAACTATGGCTACACCTTC
-	TRBV5-4	-	TRBJ2-1	CASSHRVGGSYNEQFF	TGTGCCAGCAGCCACCGGGTAGGGGGCTCCTACAATGAGCAGTTCTTC
-	TRBV6-5	-	TRBJ2-7	CASSYSMAETYEQYF	TGTGCCAGCAGTTACTCAATGGCAGAGACCTACGAGCAGTACTTC
-	TRBV29-1	few	TRBJ2-6	CSVGGRTGANVLTF	TGCAGCGTTGGGGGGAGGACTGGGGCCAACGTCCTGACTTTC
-	TRBV5-6	-	TRBJ1-4	CASSLGYGQEKLFF	TGTGCCAGCAGCCTAGGGTATGGGCAGGAAAAACTGTTTTTT
-	TRBV7-2	-	TRBJ2-1	CASSHGANEQFF	TGTGCCAGCAGCCACGGGGCAAATGAGCAGTTCTTC
TRBD1	TRBV30	few	TRBJ1-6	CAWTTGGNSPLHF	TGTGCCTGGACGACAGGGGGTAATTCACCCCTCCACTTT
-	TRBV28	-	TRBJ1-5	CARSRGTAQPQHF	TGTGCCAGGAGCCGGGGGACCGCTCAGCCCCAGCATTTT
TRBD1	TRBV18	once	TRBJ1-3	CASSRDRSSGNTIYF	TGTGCCAGCTCGCGGGACAGAAGCTCTGGAAACACCATATATTTT